This T cell receptor (beta chain) was captured by sequencing in a study of OX40 agonist ivuxolimab in advanced cancers. The study in broad terms: Ivuxolimab was an agonistic, fully human IgG2 monoclonal antibody directed against OX40 (CD134), a costimulatory receptor. Intravenous ivuxolimab was administered to patients every 2 weeks at six dose levels: 0.01, 0.1, 0.3, 1.5, 3 and 10 mg/kg. Of the approximately 54 patients in dose escalation, about 19 had hepatocellular carcinoma, about 15 had melanoma, 9 had renal cell carcinoma and 9 had head and neck cancer. In the dose-escalation cohort, 82.7% of patients were male, and the mean age was approximately 60 years, with a range of about 20 to 90. Patients were allowed to have had prior anti-PD-1, anti-PD-L1 or anti-CTLA-4 therapy, and approximately 40% of the dose-escalation patients had been treated with checkpoint inhibitors. Partial responses occurred in three dose-escalation patients: two with cutaneous melanoma and one with hepatocellular carcinoma. The purpose of peripheral TCRbeta sequencing was to test whether ivuxolimab changed TCR sequence diversity and led to clonal T-cell expansion. The monotherapy dose-escalation portion (N of about 50 patients) of the phase I ivuxolimab trial is reported in the paper.

For sequencing of the TCRbeta CDR3 region, genomic DNA was extracted from the sorted cells. The immunoSEQ Assay was used to sequence the TCRbeta CDR3 regions. The table was pulled from immuneACCESS by TCRdb, which kept in-frame rearrangements only. Such tables lose some clones; where checked, under half of the loss comes from unresolved V genes, and the rest has no known cause. The sample table lists around 17,000 clones, under 85% of them with a count of one. The ten largest clonotypes hold approximately 13% of the sample. Patients with autoimmune disease history or receiving systemic immunosuppression were excluded from the trial. Peripheral blood for TCR sequencing was drawn from every dose cohort at baseline, at cycle 4 day 1 and at cycle 7 day 1. Samples were obtained from an open-label, multicenter, first-in-human phase I dose-escalation trial of ivuxolimab. Adults with locally advanced or metastatic melanoma, renal cell, hepatocellular, or head and neck squamous cell carcinoma were enrolled in the trial. CD4+ and CD8+ T cells were sorted separately from peripheral blood before TCR sequencing.

Broad study findings and their caveats: Antigen specificity was not determined for the clonally expanded peripheral T cells. At doses of 0.1 to 3.0 mg/kg, clonal expansion of both CD4+ and CD8+ T cells in blood was seen between baseline and week 6. Partial responders in the 0.1-3.0 mg/kg groups had among the lowest normalized peripheral clonal expansion, especially among CD8+ T cells. Low levels of normalized T-cell clonal expansion were also seen in some patients who did not respond. After ivuxolimab, expanded clones were on average more numerous among CD8+ T cells than among CD4+ T cells.

This clone was observed once. The antigen this receptor binds is unknown. Nothing much larger sits one base from this clone, and base qualities are not available. The CDR3 runs 16 amino acids, cysteine and phenylalanine included. The kept DNA is CDR3 alone, 48 bases in frame from the first base. The germline V gene sets CDR1 to MNHNS and CDR2 to SASEGT. The germline ends are 16 bases apart after V is trimmed by 3 bases and J by 2 bases. The sequence is built from TRBV6-1 and TRBJ2-5; the D gene identity is not certain. This clonotype was obtained from an adult with an advanced solid tumor such as melanoma, head and neck, liver or kidney cancer. Source: CD4+ or CD8+ T cells sorted from blood, taken in a trial of the OX40 agonist ivuxolimab. The nucleotides are TGTGCCAGCAGTGACTATCTTACTAAGACTCAAGAGACCCAGTACTTC. This encodes CASSDYLTKTQETQYF.